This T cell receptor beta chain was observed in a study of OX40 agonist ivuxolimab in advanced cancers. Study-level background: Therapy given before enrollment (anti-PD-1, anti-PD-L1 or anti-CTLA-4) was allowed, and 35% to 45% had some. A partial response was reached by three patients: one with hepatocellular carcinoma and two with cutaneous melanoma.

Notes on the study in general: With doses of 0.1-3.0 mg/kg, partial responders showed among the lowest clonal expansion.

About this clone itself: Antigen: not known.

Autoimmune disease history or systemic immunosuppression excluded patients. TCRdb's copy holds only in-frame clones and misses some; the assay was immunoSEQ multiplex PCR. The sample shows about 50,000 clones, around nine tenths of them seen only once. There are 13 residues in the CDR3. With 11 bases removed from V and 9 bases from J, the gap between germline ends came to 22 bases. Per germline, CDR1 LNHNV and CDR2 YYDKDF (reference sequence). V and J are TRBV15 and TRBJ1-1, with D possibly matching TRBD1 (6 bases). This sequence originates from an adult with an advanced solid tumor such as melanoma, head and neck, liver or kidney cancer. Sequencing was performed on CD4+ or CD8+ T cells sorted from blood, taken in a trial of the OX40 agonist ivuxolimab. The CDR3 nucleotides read TGTGCCTCAGACTCTACCAGGGGCGGGAAAGCTTTCTTT. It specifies CASDSTRGGKAFF.